One and the same sample provided the 2 T cell receptor beta chains below, sequenced in a study of T cell responses to AZD1222 COVID-19 vaccine. Libraries were prepared by immunoSEQ multiplex PCR; TCRdb keeps only in-frame clonotypes and omits some of them. The sample includes some 83,000 clones, roughly 90% of them seen just once. The sequencing here drew on peripheral blood, taken 28 days after the second AZD1222 dose. The receptors stem from an adult who received the AZD1222 COVID-19 vaccine.

This chain links TRBV20-1 with TRBJ2-2; weak D call: TRBD1 (5 bases). V lost 5 bases and J 8 bases, leaving 9 bases between the germline ends. Germline-derived CDR1 and CDR2 are DFQATT and SNEGSKA (reference sequence). The length of the CDR3 is 11 residues. The CDR3 DNA reads as TGCAGTGCTGAGCAGGGAGGGGAGCTGTTTTTT. It codes for CSAEQGGELFF.

The CDR3 region is CASSLFAGSGNTIYF. In DNA form, the CDR3 reads TGTGCCAGCAGTTTATTCGCCGGCTCTGGAAACACCATATATTTT. The chain recombines TRBV28 with TRBJ1-3; D call uncertain. This CDR3 has 15 residues. Trimming shortened V by 1 base and J by 0 bases, and 7 bases separated the two germline ends. The germline V gene encodes CDR1 MDHEN and CDR2 SYDVKM.